The 14 T cell receptor beta chains below all came from one sample that was sequenced in a study of T cell clonotyping in hematopoietic cell transplantation (dated by TCRdb to about 2021). Library construction relied on the immunoSEQ multiplex PCR assay. TCRdb retrieved this table from immuneACCESS and kept in-frame rearrangements only. Not all clones are present; in checked studies, unresolved V genes account for under half, and no reason is known for the remainder. The sample yields 15,000 to 20,000 clones; approximately 79% were counted once. The ten largest clones add up to approximately 14% of the sample. Input material: peripheral blood mononuclear cells. The source is a man aged 55-75 years in good health. Some clones in this sample may be carry-over from other donors' samples.

J is TRBJ2-7 and V is TRBV5-1; TRBD2 matches 8 bases. The CDR3 runs to 14 residues. Per the germline V gene, CDR1 is SGHRS and CDR2 is YFSETQ. V was clipped by 7 bases and J by 6 bases; unmatched bases: 12. The CDR3 DNA reads TGCGCCAGCTGCCTGAGCGGGAGCCAGGCCGAGCAGTACTTC. Translation: CASCLSGSQAEQYF.

J is TRBJ2-2 and V is TRBV4-1; perhaps TRBD1 as D (5 bases). CDR3 length: 15 residues. V was pared by 4 bases and J by 2 bases, with 11 bases between. Germline V gene lookup returns CDR1 MGHRA and CDR2 YSYEKL. The CDR3 DNA reads TGCGCCAGCAGCCGCCCCGACAGAAACACCGGGGAGCTGTTTTTT. Translation gives CASSRPDRNTGELFF.

The chain links TRBV30 to TRBJ1-2; D remains ambiguous. V lost 4 bases and J 8 bases, leaving 11 bases between the germline ends. Germline V gene lookup returns CDR1 GTSNPN and CDR2 SVGIG (reference sequence). The CDR3 is made up of 11 amino acids. The CDR3 spells CAWMPACGYTF. In nucleotides, the CDR3 is TGTGCCTGGATGCCAGCCTGCGGCTACACCTTC.

The chain has TRBV7-8 and TRBJ1-1; D is possibly TRBD1 (5 bases). There are 14 residues in the CDR3. The germline V gene encodes CDR1 SGHVS and CDR2 FQNEAQ. Trimming took 1 base from V and 10 from J, leaving 16 bases between them. CDR3 coding DNA: TGTGCCAGCAGCTTAGGGGGGAGAGGCGCGGGAGCTTTCTTT. It translates to CASSLGGRGAGAFF.

The sample holds a few counts of this clone. The chain joins TRBV5-1 to TRBJ1-1; D not resolved. Trimming cost V 0 bases and J 8 bases, with 11 bases left between them. CDR3 length: 13 residues. Germline lookup yields CDR1 SGHRS and CDR2 YFSETQ. The CDR3 DNA is TGCGCCAGCAGCTTGGTAGGCACACAAGAAGCTTTCTTT. This translates into CASSLVGTQEAFF.

There are a few counts of this clone. The V and J genes are TRBV19 and TRBJ1-5, with D perhaps matching TRBD1 (5 bases). V dropped 1 base and J dropped 5 bases, with 9 bases sitting between them. Germline V CDR1 and CDR2: LNHDA, SQIVND (reference sequence). This CDR3 is built from 14 residues. Here the CDR3 reads CASSIVTGDQPQHF. CDR3 coding DNA: TGTGCCAGTAGTATAGTCACAGGAGATCAGCCCCAGCATTTT.

J is TRBJ1-1 and V is TRBV21-1. TRBV21-1 is recorded as a pseudogene. The CDR3 consists of 20 residues. CDR3 coding DNA: TGTGCCAGCAGCAAAAGGATTAGTCGACCCGGGGGCATGTGGAACACTGAAGCTTTCTTT. It encodes CASSKRISRPGGMWNTEAFF.

This clone appeared once. J is TRBJ1-4 and V is TRBV29-1; D is ambiguous. Germline assignment: CDR1 SQVTM and CDR2 ANQGSEA. The CDR3 has 14 amino acids. Trimming removed 3 bases at V and 5 bases at J, with 13 bases between. CDR3 nucleotide sequence: TGCAGCGTTGACCACCGGAATTCGAATGAAAAACTGTTTTTT. This encodes CSVDHRNSNEKLFF. The full variable domain, rest sourced from reference TRBV29-1 and TRBJ1-4, is SAVISQKPSRDICQRGTSLTIQCQVDSQVTMMFWYRQQPGQSLTLIATANQGSEATYESGFVIDKFPISRPNLTFSTLTVSNMSPEDSSIYLCSVDHRNSNEKLFFGSGTQLSVL.

The chain combines TRBV25-1 with TRBJ2-3; no clear D. In germline, CDR1 is MGHDK, CDR2 SYGVNS. V dropped 7 bases and J dropped 1 base, with 12 bases sitting between them. The length of the CDR3 is 14 residues. CDR3 sequence reads: CASNTMEGTDTQYF. The CDR3 DNA is TGTGCCAGCAATACCATGGAAGGCACAGATACGCAGTATTTT.

The chain recombines TRBV5-4 with TRBJ2-7, with unresolved D. Between the trimmed V and J ends, which lost 2 bases and 1 base, there was a span of 10 bases. This CDR3 is 14 amino acids long. CDR1 is SGHNT and CDR2 is YYREEE in the germline V gene (reference sequence). The CDR3 coding sequence is TGTGCCAGCAGCTTCGGCTCTGGTTCCTACGAGCAGTACTTC. This codes for CASSFGSGSYEQYF.

This clone was found once. The gene calls are TRBV29-1 and TRBJ1-1, with D unclear. Germline lookup yields CDR1 SQVTM and CDR2 ANQGSEA. V gave up 5 bases and J gave up 1 base, with 17 bases separating them. This CDR3 region has 15 residues. CDR3 nucleotides: TGCAGCGTTCGGGCAGGCCCCGGCCGGAACACTGAAGCTTTCTTT. Amino acid sequence: CSVRAGPGRNTEAFF.

The chain is built from TRBV4-3 and TRBJ2-1, with D perhaps matching TRBD2 (6 bases). CDR3 length: 16 amino acids. V was trimmed by 3 bases and J by 7 bases, leaving 19 bases between them. CDR1 and CDR2 (germline): LGHNA, YSLEER. The CDR3 loop reads CASSQTGVPGENEQFF. The CDR3 DNA reads TGCGCCAGCAGCCAGACGGGGGTTCCGGGAGAAAATGAGCAGTTCTTC.

The chain is built from TRBV4-2 and TRBJ2-2; maybe TRBD2 (6 bases). V was cut by 0 bases and J by 1 base, with 6 bases left in between. Germline values: CDR1 LGHNA, CDR2 YNFKEQ. The CDR3 runs 15 residues. The CDR3 DNA reads TGTGCCAGCAGCCAAGACGGGAGGAACACCGGGGAGCTGTTTTTT. Encoded protein: CASSQDGRNTGELFF.

This chain links TRBV21-1 with TRBJ2-5. Judging by the DNA end, TRBJ2-7 fits better; the J call may be wrong. TRBV21-1 is given as a pseudogene. The CDR3 length is 11 residues. CDR3 protein: CASSIRNEQYF. Written as DNA, the CDR3 is TGTGCCAGCAGCATCCGGAACGAGCAGTACTTC.